The 31 T cell receptor beta chains listed next were all sequenced from one sample in a study of PD-L1 blockade in urothelial cancer. Profiled with immunoSEQ multiplex PCR; TCRdb holds only in-frame clones, not every one. The repertoire holds about 95,000 clones, around 87% seen once, with more than 1.5% in the top ten. The time point here: pretreatment peripheral blood. The sample consisted of PBMCs, taken around atezolizumab (anti-PD-L1) treatment. All receptors derive from a man aged 55 to 70 with urothelial cancer.

Only one count was recorded for this clone. The chain links TRBV4-2 to TRBJ2-7, with D uncertain. The CDR3 length is 15 residues. Per germline, CDR1 LGHNA and CDR2 YNFKEQ. V dropped 4 bases and J dropped 0 bases, with 13 bases sitting between them. The CDR3 protein is CASSPEASVSYEQYF. The DNA for the CDR3 is TGTGCCAGCAGCCCCGAGGCGAGCGTCTCCTACGAGCAGTACTTC.

This clone was seen many times. The chain uses TRBV4-2 and TRBJ1-3; TRBD1 is a possible D gene (5 bases). The CDR3 covers 15 residues. Looked up from germline, CDR1 is LGHNA and CDR2 is YNFKEQ. Deletions cut 4 bases from V and 0 bases from J, with 10 bases between. CDR3 region: CASSLRQTSGNTIYF. CDR3 DNA sequence: TGTGCCAGCAGCCTTAGACAGACCTCTGGAAACACCATATATTTT.

The J gene is TRBJ2-7, the V gene TRBV7-9, with a tentative D call TRBD2 (6 bases). Trimming took 6 bases from V and 6 from J, leaving 18 bases between them. Looked up from germline, CDR1 is SEHNR and CDR2 is FQNEAQ (reference sequence). This CDR3 region has 14 residues. CDR3 in amino acids: CASRQASGGSEQYF. In DNA, the CDR3 is TGTGCCAGCAGACAGGCGAGTGGAGGGAGCGAGCAGTACTTC.

This chain connects TRBV29-1 to TRBJ1-1, with 7 bases matching TRBD1. Germline CDR1 reads SQVTM; CDR2 reads ANQGSEA. The CDR3 is made up of 13 amino acids. With V trimmed by 5 bases and J by 1 base, 4 bases remained unmatched. DNA of the CDR3: TGCAGCGTTCGAACAGGGGCGAACACTGAAGCTTTCTTT. Translation gives CSVRTGANTEAFF.

Worth noting for this clone: Germline and junction disagree at one end, which may indicate a read error. This chain uses TRBV28 with TRBJ1-2; D possibly corresponds to TRBD1 (5 bases). The CDR3 totals 12 residues. CDR1 and CDR2 (germline): MDHEN, SYDVKM. The CDR3 here is CASSPESGNSFF. The CDR3 nucleotides are TGTGCCAGCAGCCCAGAATCAGGGAATTCCTTCTTC.

The V and J genes are TRBV4-1 and TRBJ1-1, with a tentative D call TRBD1 (6 bases). The ends were cut back, 4 bases at V and 2 bases at J, with 14 bases in the middle. Looked up from germline, CDR1 is MGHRA and CDR2 is YSYEKL. The CDR3 sequence is 15 residues long. CDR3 loop: CASSPRTVVNTEAFF. The CDR3 coding sequence is TGCGCCAGCAGCCCGAGGACAGTGGTTAACACTGAAGCTTTCTTT.

The genes are TRBV6-6 and TRBJ2-3; perhaps TRBD2 as D (6 bases). V lost 0 bases and J 5 bases, leaving 15 bases between the germline ends. This CDR3 contains 16 residues. CDR1 MNHNY and CDR2 SVGAGI come from the germline V gene (reference sequence). CDR3 in DNA: TGTGCCAGCAGTTACTCTACGGGAGCCGACGGAGATACGCAGTATTTT. Residues: CASSYSTGADGDTQYF.

This clone showed up just once. The chain combines TRBV27 with TRBJ1-2, with 9 bases that match TRBD1. The CDR3 runs to 15 residues. CDR1 and CDR2 (germline): MNHEY, SMNVEV (reference sequence). Trimming removed 3 bases from V and 8 bases from J; junction bases left unmatched: 10. CDR3 in DNA: TGTGCCAGCAGTTTCTCAGGACAGGGGTTTAGGGGCTACACCTTC. Its protein is CASSFSGQGFRGYTF.

This clone appeared a single time. The rearrangement uses TRBV29-1 and TRBJ2-1; D is unclear. The CDR3 has 13 amino acids. Trimming left V 4 bases short and J 6 bases short, with 13 bases between. Germline V gene lookup returns CDR1 SQVTM and CDR2 ANQGSEA. CDR3 protein: CSVVLAESNEQFF. The CDR3 nucleotides are TGCAGCGTTGTTCTCGCGGAGAGCAATGAGCAGTTCTTC.

The chain joins TRBV7-2 to TRBJ1-1; no reliable D call. This CDR3 comprises 14 residues. Trimming took off 2 bases at V and 1 base at J, with 8 bases between the two ends. Germline-derived CDR1 and CDR2 are SGHTA and FQGNSA. The CDR3: CASSLRRQNTEAFF. CDR3 DNA sequence: TGTGCCAGCAGCTTAAGACGACAGAACACTGAAGCTTTCTTT.

The chain employs TRBV11-2 and TRBJ1-6; D not certain. Germline V lookup: CDR1 SGHAT, CDR2 FQNNGV. V lost 5 bases, J lost 9 bases, and 11 bases lay in between. The CDR3 length is 13 residues. CDR3 in amino acids: CASSLQRSSPLHF. CDR3 DNA: TGTGCCAGCAGCCTACAGAGAAGTTCACCCCTCCACTTT.

The chain carries TRBV5-8 and TRBJ2-2; TRBD2 matches at 10 bases. V shed 0 bases, J shed 4 bases, and the junction held 3 bases outside the gene matches. Germline CDR1 is SGHTS and CDR2 is YDEGEE. There are 16 residues in the CDR3. The CDR3 DNA follows: TGTGCCAGCAGCTTGGGGACTAGCGGAATCACCGGGGAGCTGTTTTTT. It specifies CASSLGTSGITGELFF. The full variable domain, its missing parts supplied by reference TRBV5-8 and TRBJ2-2, is EAGVTQSPTHLIKTRGQQATLRCSPISGHTSVYWYQQALGLGLQFLLWYDEGEERNRGNFPPRFSGRQFPNYSSELNVNALELEDSALYLCASSLGTSGITGELFFGEGSRLTVL.

This clone was seen ten or more times. This sequence joins TRBV11-3 and TRBJ2-7; the D gene is possibly TRBD1 (6 bases). This CDR3 has 15 amino acids. Germline CDR1 and CDR2: SGHNT and YENEEA. V was trimmed by 2 bases and J by 0 bases, leaving 11 bases between them. The CDR3 nucleotides are TGTGCCAGCAGCTTAATCCGGGACAACTCCTACGAGCAGTACTTC. The encoded protein is CASSLIRDNSYEQYF. Variable domain in full (rest from reference TRBV11-3 and TRBJ2-7): EAGVVQSPRYKIIEKKQPVAFWCNPISGHNTLYWYLQNLGQGPELLIRYENEEAVDDSQLPKDRFSAERLKGVDSTLKIQPAELGDSAVYLCASSLIRDNSYEQYFGPGTRLTVT.

The chain is built from TRBV6-1 and TRBJ2-7; TRBD2 might be the D (6 bases). This CDR3 comprises 12 residues. The ends were cut back, 6 bases at V and 3 bases at J, with 9 bases in the middle. Germline CDR1 and CDR2: MNHNS and SASEGT. The CDR3 sequence: CASRLSGYEQYF. The DNA for the CDR3 is TGTGCCAGCAGACTTAGCGGCTACGAGCAGTACTTC.

DNA of the CDR3: TGTGCCATCAACCCCGGGGTGATCGATGAGCAGTTCTTC. Protein: CAINPGVIDEQFF. The genes are TRBV10-3 and TRBJ2-1; TRBD2 might be the D (5 bases). The CDR3 loop spans 13 amino acids. Trimming pared 7 bases from V and 8 bases from J, leaving 15 bases between. Germline V gene data show CDR1 as ENHRY and CDR2 as SYGVKD.

The rearrangement links TRBV11-3 to TRBJ2-5; 9 nucleotides agree with TRBD2. With V trimmed by 5 bases and J by 5 bases, 9 bases remained unmatched. Germline CDR1 and CDR2: SGHNT and YENEEA. The CDR3 is 15 residues long. The CDR3, as DNA: TGTGCCAGCAGCCCCGGGGCTAGCGGGGCCGAGACCCAGTACTTC. This codes for CASSPGASGAETQYF.

This clone occurred a few times. The chain joins TRBV5-6 to TRBJ2-1; D might be TRBD1 (5 bases). The germline V gene encodes CDR1 SGHDT and CDR2 YYEEEE. This CDR3 spans 15 amino acids. Between the trimmed V and J ends, which lost 4 bases and 1 base, there was a span of 12 bases. The CDR3 loop reads CASSPGAPSYNEQFF. The DNA for the CDR3 is TGTGCCAGCAGCCCTGGGGCGCCGTCCTACAATGAGCAGTTCTTC.

This clone was seen more than once but under ten times. This chain joins TRBV19 and TRBJ2-3; tentative D call: TRBD1 (5 bases). V was clipped by 8 bases and J by 4 bases, with 10 bases between them. The germline CDR1 and CDR2 sequences are LNHDA and SQIVND (reference sequence). This CDR3 region has 12 residues. The CDR3 region has the DNA TGTGCCAGTGAAGGGGCCCCAGATACGCAGTATTTT. Translating it yields CASEGAPDTQYF.

This clone was picked up one time. The CDR3 nucleotides read TGCGCCAGCAGCCAAGATGTGGACAGGGGGCGGACAGATACGCAGTATTTT. Amino acid sequence: CASSQDVDRGRTDTQYF. The chain has TRBV4-1 and TRBJ2-3; 11 positions match TRBD1. CDR3 size: 17 residues. V was clipped by 0 bases and J by 3 bases; unmatched bases: 5. Germline V gives CDR1 MGHRA, CDR2 YSYEKL.

This clone was detected once. The chain joins TRBV6-1 to TRBJ2-2; D remains unclear. V dropped 2 bases and J dropped 6 bases, with 10 bases sitting between them. The V gene's germline CDR1 is MNHNS and CDR2 SASEGT. The CDR3 runs 14 residues. The CDR3 region is CASSELVFPGELFF. CDR3 nucleotide sequence: TGTGCCAGCAGTGAACTTGTGTTTCCCGGGGAGCTGTTTTTT.

The V and J genes are TRBV4-2 and TRBJ1-1; D remains unclear. Looked up from germline, CDR1 is LGHNA and CDR2 is YNFKEQ. The V end lost 4 bases, the J end lost 1 base, and 13 bases lay between the germline ends. This CDR3 contains 15 residues. The CDR3 region has the DNA TGTGCCAGCAGCCCCTACCCGGGAGGGAACACTGAAGCTTTCTTT. Translating gives CASSPYPGGNTEAFF.

The V and J genes are TRBV7-3 and TRBJ2-1; 9 nucleotides line up with TRBD2. From germline, CDR1 is SGHTA and CDR2 FQGTGA. This CDR3 region has 17 residues. With V trimmed by 3 bases and J by 5 bases, 11 bases remained unmatched. CDR3 DNA sequence: TGTGCCAGCAGCTTGCTGCCGGGACTAGCAAGAAACAATGAGCAGTTCTTC. Its translation is CASSLLPGLARNNEQFF.

This chain uses TRBV11-2 with TRBJ2-4; no clear D. Trimming shortened V by 0 bases and J by 13 bases, and 7 bases separated the two germline ends. CDR1 is SGHAT, CDR2 FQNNGV, per germline. The CDR3 is 11 amino acids. The CDR3 nucleotides are TGTGCCAGCAGCTTAGATCTACGGCAGTACTTC. It translates to CASSLDLRQYF.

The chain links TRBV27 to TRBJ1-2; D might be TRBD1 (5 bases). Per the germline V gene, CDR1 is MNHEY and CDR2 is SMNVEV (reference sequence). V gave up 4 bases and J gave up 4 bases, with 10 bases separating them. This CDR3 is built from 13 residues. CDR3 sequence (DNA): TGTGCCAGCAGTTGGCAGGGCGGCTATGGCTACACCTTC. Protein sequence: CASSWQGGYGYTF.

This clone was detected many times. The CDR3 sequence is CASSPGEGPYEQYF. Written as DNA, the CDR3 is TGTGCCAGCAGCCCCGGGGAGGGTCCCTACGAGCAGTACTTC. The J gene is TRBJ2-7, the V gene TRBV4-2, with TRBD2 matching 7 bases. The CDR3 length is 14 residues. The ends lost 4 bases at V and 2 bases at J; junction bases unmatched: 5. CDR1 is LGHNA, CDR2 YNFKEQ, per germline.

The V and J genes are TRBV19 and TRBJ1-3; D ambiguous. This CDR3 is built from 14 residues. CDR1 LNHDA and CDR2 SQIVND come from the germline V gene (reference sequence). V dropped 6 bases and J dropped 2 bases, with 11 bases sitting between them. CDR3 DNA sequence: TGTGCCAGTAGGAACAGTAGGACTGGAAACACCATATATTTT. It is translated as CASRNSRTGNTIYF.

This clone appeared a few times. The chain carries TRBV30 and TRBJ2-3; no clear D gene. Germline V CDR1 and CDR2: GTSNPN, SVGIG (reference sequence). With 0 bases removed from V and 14 bases from J, the gap between germline ends came to 18 bases. The CDR3 runs 13 residues. The CDR3 nucleotides are TGTGCCTGGAGTGTATTTGTCGGAGACTCGGGGTATTTT. Residues: CAWSVFVGDSGYF.

The genes are TRBV5-1 and TRBJ1-3, with 7 bases lining up with TRBD1. Germline V CDR1 and CDR2: SGHRS, YFSETQ. The CDR3 is 14 residues long. With 5 bases clipped from V and 2 bases from J, the junction kept 4 bases outside the gene matches. The CDR3 region is CASSRDRAGNTIYF. CDR3 in DNA: TGCGCCAGCAGTAGAGACAGGGCTGGAAACACCATATATTTT.

The chain links TRBV6-5 to TRBJ2-7; TRBD2 agrees at 7 bases. Per germline, CDR1 MNHEY and CDR2 SVGAGI. V gave up 6 bases and J gave up 2 bases; unmatched junction bases: 7. There are 14 residues in the CDR3. As DNA, the CDR3 is TGTGCCAGCAGCCTAGCGGTAACAGCCTACGAGCAGTACTTC. As protein: CASSLAVTAYEQYF.

V is TRBV28 and J is TRBJ1-5; 8 bases fit TRBD1. The CDR3 spans 16 residues. V gave up 3 bases and J gave up 0 bases; unmatched junction bases: 4. Germline V gives CDR1 MDHEN, CDR2 SYDVKM. CDR3 DNA sequence: TGTGCCAGCAGTTTCCTGACAGGGGATAGCAATCAGCCCCAGCATTTT. It is translated as CASSFLTGDSNQPQHF.

This clone has more than one count but fewer than ten. The chain links TRBV7-6 to TRBJ2-2, with a tentative D call TRBD1 (6 bases). The CDR3 totals 14 residues. Germline V lookup: CDR1 SGHVS, CDR2 FNYEAQ. V was trimmed by 5 bases and J by 4 bases, leaving 11 bases between them. CDR3 DNA sequence: TGTGCCAGCAGCCGGACAGATACCACCGGGGAGCTGTTTTTT. Translating it yields CASSRTDTTGELFF.